The 23 T cell receptor beta chains in this list originate from one sample, sequenced in a study of T cell repertoires in cytomegalovirus infection. TCRdb analysed the reads with MiXCR anew, one entry per CDR3 protein. The data hold fewer than 1,000,000 distinct CDR3 sequences, with around 29% observed a single time. Which antigens these TCRs recognize remains unknown. This specimen was cultured CD8+ T cells from PBMCs, taken from culture after CMV antigen stimulation. These TCRs come from a human donor in good health (CMV status not recorded). Some clones in this sample may be carry-over from other donors' samples.

The chain employs TRBV7-2 and TRBJ2-7; D possibly corresponds to TRBD1 (5 bases). Germline V gene data show CDR1 as SGHTA and CDR2 as FQGNSA. V dropped 8 bases and J dropped 1 base, with 15 bases sitting between them. The CDR3 is 14 amino acids. As DNA, the CDR3 is TGTGCCAGCGCCCCTGGGGCCCTTTCCTACGAGCAGTACTTC. Amino acid sequence: CASAPGALSYEQYF.

The chain employs TRBV6-2 or TRBV6-3 and TRBJ2-6; no clear D. Germline CDR1 and CDR2: MNHEY and SVGEGT. V dropped 11 bases and J dropped 0 bases, with 11 bases sitting between them. The CDR3 length is 14 residues. CDR3 nucleotide sequence: TGTGCCGAATCGGAAAACTCTGGGGCCAACGTCCTGACTTTC. Its protein product is CAESENSGANVLTF.

The rearrangement links TRBV4-2 to TRBJ2-5, with 8 bases matching TRBD1. Looked up from germline, CDR1 is LGHNA and CDR2 is YNFKEQ. The J segment lost 5 bases and the V segment lost 0 bases, leaving 2 bases of the junction unmatched. The CDR3 loop spans 14 amino acids. CDR3 sequence: CASSQDRGHETQYF. In nucleotides, the CDR3 is TGTGCCAGCAGCCAAGACAGGGGGCACGAGACCCAGTACTTC.

Notes on this clonotype: One junction end disagrees with the germline gene, perhaps due to a read error. The chain combines TRBV15 with TRBJ2-1, with D possibly matching TRBD2 (6 bases). The CDR3 totals 13 residues. Germline values: CDR1 LNHNV, CDR2 YYDKDF (reference sequence). The CDR3 nucleotides read TGTGCCACCCGGGGGACTTCCTACAATGAGGAGTTCTTC. Encoded protein: CATRGTSYNEEFF.

The chain combines TRBV28 with TRBJ2-2, with no clear D. The CDR3 spans 16 residues. Germline loops: CDR1 MDHEN, CDR2 SYDVKM. V was clipped by 7 bases and J by 0 bases, with 15 bases between them. CDR3 sequence: CASNPFGSPNTGELFF. In nucleotides, the CDR3 is TGTGCCAGCAATCCCTTTGGCAGTCCGAACACCGGGGAGCTGTTTTTT.

This sequence joins TRBV27 and TRBJ2-3, with 8 bases lining up with TRBD1. This CDR3 has 14 residues. The germline V gene encodes CDR1 MNHEY and CDR2 SMNVEV (reference sequence). The J segment lost 2 bases and the V segment lost 6 bases, leaving 4 bases of the junction unmatched. DNA of the CDR3: TGTGCCAGCAGACGGACAGGGTTCACAGATACGCAGTATTTT. Encoded protein: CASRRTGFTDTQYF.

The table lists this clonotype with a count of one. J is TRBJ2-6 and V is TRBV19, with TRBD2 as a possible D gene (5 bases). Trimming pared 4 bases from V and 1 base from J, leaving 11 bases between. The CDR3 runs to 16 residues. From germline, CDR1 is LNHDA and CDR2 SQIVND (reference sequence). The CDR3 protein is CASSSTRGSGANVLTF. CDR3 coding DNA: TGTGCCAGTAGTAGTACCCGGGGATCTGGGGCCAACGTCCTGACTTTC.

This chain connects TRBV4-1 to TRBJ2-2; D remains ambiguous. CDR1 and CDR2 (germline): MGHRA, YSYEKL. Trimming pared 3 bases from V and 2 bases from J, leaving 10 bases between. CDR3 length equals 15 residues. The DNA for the CDR3 is TGCGCCAGCAGCCACCGTGGGGAAAACACCGGGGAGCTGTTTTTT. Its translation is CASSHRGENTGELFF.

This clonotype occurred many times. This sequence joins TRBV7-6 and TRBJ2-1; TRBD1 might be the D (6 bases). V was trimmed by 5 bases and J by 7 bases, leaving 18 bases between them. CDR1 is SGHVS and CDR2 is FNYEAQ in the germline V gene. The CDR3 spans 15 residues. CDR3: CASSPLAGEWNEQFF. The DNA for the CDR3 is TGTGCCAGCAGCCCCCTCGCAGGGGAATGGAATGAGCAGTTCTTC.

This clonotype was seen only a few times. The genes are TRBV4-2 and TRBJ1-2; the D is unclear. Germline lookup yields CDR1 LGHNA and CDR2 YNFKEQ. Trimming removed 2 bases from V and 3 bases from J, with 7 bases in between. The CDR3 is 13 residues long. The CDR3 DNA reads TGTGCCAGCAGCCAAACAGAGGACTATGGCTACACCTTC. This sequence encodes CASSQTEDYGYTF.

This clonotype was counted a few times. The gene calls are TRBV11-2 and TRBJ2-7, with D unclear. V lost 3 bases and J 5 bases, leaving 8 bases between the germline ends. The CDR3 consists of 12 residues. CDR1 and CDR2 from the germline V gene are SGHAT and FQNNGV. In nucleotides, the CDR3 is TGTGCCAGCAGCTTCGGGTCCCACGAGCAGTACGTC. It yields the protein CASSFGSHEQYV.

The chain has TRBV27 and TRBJ1-2; 8 bases match TRBD1. Germline loops: CDR1 MNHEY, CDR2 SMNVEV (reference sequence). V lost 6 bases and J lost 2; bases outside the gene matches: 5. CDR3 size: 14 residues. The CDR3, as DNA: TGTGCCAGCAGCGGGGACAGGTTAAACTATGGCTACACCTTC. Translation: CASSGDRLNYGYTF.

This sequence joins TRBV19 and TRBJ1-1; unclear D gene. Per germline, CDR1 LNHDA and CDR2 SQIVND (reference sequence). The CDR3 runs 13 residues. V shed 6 bases and J shed 4 bases, with 12 bases lying between them. CDR3 nucleotides: TGTGCCAGTAGCTTGACACCTATCACTGAAGCTTTCTTT. Its protein is CASSLTPITEAFF.

Comments on this clonotype: One junction end disagrees with the germline gene, perhaps due to a read error. The chain joins TRBV5-6 to TRBJ2-6, with D uncertain. The CDR3 covers 16 residues. Germline assignment: CDR1 SGHDT and CDR2 YYEEEE. Here the CDR3 reads CASSLGPGSGTNVLTF. The DNA of the CDR3 is TGTGCCAGCAGCTTGGGGCCGGGCTCTGGGACCAACGTCCTGACTTTC.

The genes are TRBV10-3 and TRBJ2-3; 8 bases are a match to TRBD1. This CDR3 region has 14 residues. V lost 7 bases, J lost 1 base, and 4 bases stayed unmatched. Germline V gene sequence: CDR1 ENHRY, CDR2 SYGVKD. As DNA, the CDR3 is TGTGCCATCAATGGACAGGGAGGCACAGATACGCAGTATTTT. Translation: CAINGQGGTDTQYF.

This clonotype came up many times. V and J are TRBV7-9 and TRBJ2-5, with TRBD2 matching over 9 bases. This CDR3 has 14 amino acids. V gave up 2 bases and J gave up 5 bases; unmatched junction bases: 3. CDR1 and CDR2 from the germline V gene are SEHNR and FQNEAQ (reference sequence). The CDR3: CASSLPSGVETQYF. Written as DNA, the CDR3 is TGTGCCAGCAGCTTACCTAGCGGGGTTGAGACCCAGTACTTC.

This clonotype has more than one count but fewer than ten. CDR3 residues: CASSEWQSTNEKLFF. The CDR3 nucleotides are TGTGCCAGCAGTGAATGGCAGTCAACTAATGAAAAACTGTTTTTT. The chain employs TRBV6-1 and TRBJ1-4, with D hard to call. Germline CDR1 and CDR2: MNHNS and SASEGT. The V end was cut by 2 bases, the J end by 0 bases, with 7 bases between. The CDR3 has 15 residues.

This clonotype was seen more than once but under ten times. The V call is TRBV10-3, the J call TRBJ2-1, with 7 nucleotides matching TRBD1. J gave up 9 bases and V 5 bases, and 7 bases lay outside the gene matches. Per the germline V gene, CDR1 is ENHRY and CDR2 is SYGVKD. The CDR3 extends over 13 amino acids. The DNA for the CDR3 is TGTGCCATCAGTTCCTTTCAGGGGGTTGAGCAGTTCTTC. This codes for CAISSFQGVEQFF.

The table lists this clonotype with many counts. V usage is TRBV7-6 and J usage is TRBJ2-5; tentative D call: TRBD2 (6 bases). Looked up from germline, CDR1 is SGHVS and CDR2 is FNYEAQ. There are 14 residues in the CDR3. V lost 4 bases to trimming and J lost 4 bases, with 13 bases between them. CDR3 residues: CASSYRGTIETQYF. CDR3 DNA sequence: TGTGCCAGCAGCTACCGGGGGACCATAGAGACCCAGTACTTC. Full variable domain (remainder filled in from reference TRBV7-6 and TRBJ2-5): GAGVSQSPRYKVTKRGQDVALRCDPISGHVSLYWYRQALGQGPEFLTYFNYEAQQDKSGLPNDRFSAERPEGSISTLTIQRTEQRDSAMYRCASSYRGTIETQYFGPGTRLLVL.

The rearrangement links TRBV20-1 to TRBJ1-3, with D unresolved. V lost 4 bases, J lost 1 base, and 23 bases lay in between. Germline CDR1 DFQATT, CDR2 SNEGSKA (reference sequence). The CDR3 is made up of 18 amino acids. As DNA, the CDR3 is TGCAGTGCTACCGGCGGTCCGCCCCGTGTGGGATCTGGAAACACCATATATTTT. Translating gives CSATGGPPRVGSGNTIYF.

Details on this clonotype: One end of the junction does not line up with germline, which may come from a read error. The V call is TRBV12-3 or TRBV12-4, the J call TRBJ2-7; 9 bases line up with TRBD1. The CDR3 loop spans 13 amino acids. In nucleotides, the CDR3 is TGTGCTAGCAGCAACAGGGGGCTGGGCGAGCAGTACTTC. Its protein is CASSNRGLGEQYF.

This clonotype has just a few counts. The chain joins TRBV27 to TRBJ1-2; D unclear. CDR1 and CDR2 from the germline V gene are MNHEY and SMNVEV (reference sequence). Trimming removed 5 bases from V and 7 bases from J, with 20 bases in between. The CDR3 has 15 amino acids. CDR3 sequence (DNA): TGTGCCAGCAGTGGGGAGGAACAAGGCACGTTTGGCTACACCTTC. Encoded protein: CASSGEEQGTFGYTF.

This chain uses TRBV7-2 with TRBJ1-4; maybe TRBD1 (6 bases). Germline V gene data show CDR1 as SGHTA and CDR2 as FQGNSA. Trimming left V 3 bases short and J 5 bases short, with 13 bases between. The CDR3 extends over 15 amino acids. The chain's CDR3 is CASSLWGRRNEKLFF. The CDR3 nucleotides read TGTGCCAGCAGCTTGTGGGGGCGAAGAAATGAAAAACTGTTTTTT.